The T cell receptor beta chain under discussion was sequenced for a study of neurological immune-mediated disorders. Sample time point: longitudinal time-point 3. The V and J ends lost 3 bases and 7 bases respectively, with 12 bases between them. The germline V gene has CDR1 MNHEY and CDR2 SMNVEV (reference sequence). CDR3 size: 13 residues. The cDNA was produced through 5'RACE with 10-nucleotide random UMIs. Over 190 million TCR-beta sequences (from 15-18 subjects) were yielded by each sequencing run. From the 5' RACE reads, TCRdb called clonotypes with MiXCR, one entry per CDR3 protein. The sample holds approximately 48,000 distinct CDR3 sequences; about 13% are singletons and the top ten take around 9%. The study's findings and limits: Private repertoires in all groups were suggested by the absence of shared CDR3 amino acid sequences among expanded clones across subjects. Multiple sclerosis was found to have the least TCR clonal expansion, below healthy controls, and HTLV-1-associated myelopathy the most.

This clonotype was found many times. The target antigen is unknown. The rearrangement joins TRBV27 to TRBJ1-1; possibly TRBD1 for D (6 bases). The clonotype originates from a male donor with HTLV-1-associated myelopathy (HAM/TSP). Material: PBMCs. The CDR3 DNA follows: TGTGCCAGCAGTTTCCAGGGGATCAGTGAAGCTTTCTTT. Protein sequence: CASSFQGISEAFF.